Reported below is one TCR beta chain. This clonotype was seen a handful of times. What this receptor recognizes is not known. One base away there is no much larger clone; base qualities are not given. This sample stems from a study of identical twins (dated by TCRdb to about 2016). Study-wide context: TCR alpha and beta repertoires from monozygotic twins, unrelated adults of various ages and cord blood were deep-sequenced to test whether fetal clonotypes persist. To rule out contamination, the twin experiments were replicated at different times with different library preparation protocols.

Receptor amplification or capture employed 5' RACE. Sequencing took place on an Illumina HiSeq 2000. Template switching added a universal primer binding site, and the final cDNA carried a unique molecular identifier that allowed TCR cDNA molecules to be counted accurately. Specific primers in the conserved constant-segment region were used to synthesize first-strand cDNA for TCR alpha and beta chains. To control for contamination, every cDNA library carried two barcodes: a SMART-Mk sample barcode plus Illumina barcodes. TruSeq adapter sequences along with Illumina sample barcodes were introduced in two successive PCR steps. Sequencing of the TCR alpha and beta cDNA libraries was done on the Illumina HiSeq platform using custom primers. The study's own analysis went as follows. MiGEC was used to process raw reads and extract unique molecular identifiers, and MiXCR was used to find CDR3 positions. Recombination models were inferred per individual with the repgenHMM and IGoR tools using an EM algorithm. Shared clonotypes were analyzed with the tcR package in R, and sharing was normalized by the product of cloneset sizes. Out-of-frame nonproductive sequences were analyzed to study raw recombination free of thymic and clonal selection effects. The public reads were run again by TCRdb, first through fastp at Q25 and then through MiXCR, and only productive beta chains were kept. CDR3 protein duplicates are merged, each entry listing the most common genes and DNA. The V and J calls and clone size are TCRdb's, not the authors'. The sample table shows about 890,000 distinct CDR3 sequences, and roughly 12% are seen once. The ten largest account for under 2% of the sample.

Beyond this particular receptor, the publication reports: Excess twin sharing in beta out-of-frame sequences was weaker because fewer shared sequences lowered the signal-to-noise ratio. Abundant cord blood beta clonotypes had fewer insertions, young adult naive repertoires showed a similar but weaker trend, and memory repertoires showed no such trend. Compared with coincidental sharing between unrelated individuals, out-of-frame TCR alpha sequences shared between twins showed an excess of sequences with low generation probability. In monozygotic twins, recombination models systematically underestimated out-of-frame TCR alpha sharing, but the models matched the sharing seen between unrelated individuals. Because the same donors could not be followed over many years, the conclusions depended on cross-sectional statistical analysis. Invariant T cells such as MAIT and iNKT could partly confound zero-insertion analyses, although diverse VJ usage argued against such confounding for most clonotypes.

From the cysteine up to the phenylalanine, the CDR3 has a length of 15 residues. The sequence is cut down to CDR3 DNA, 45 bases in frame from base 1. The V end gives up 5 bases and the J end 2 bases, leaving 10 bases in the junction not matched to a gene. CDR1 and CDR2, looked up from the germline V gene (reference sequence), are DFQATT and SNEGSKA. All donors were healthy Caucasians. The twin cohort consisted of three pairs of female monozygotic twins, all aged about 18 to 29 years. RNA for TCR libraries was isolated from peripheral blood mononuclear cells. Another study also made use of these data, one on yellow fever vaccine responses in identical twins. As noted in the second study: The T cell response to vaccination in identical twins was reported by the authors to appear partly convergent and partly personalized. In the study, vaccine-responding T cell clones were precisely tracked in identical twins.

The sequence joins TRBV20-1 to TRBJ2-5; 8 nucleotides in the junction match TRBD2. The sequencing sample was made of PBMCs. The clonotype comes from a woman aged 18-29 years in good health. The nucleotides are TGCAGTGCTTTAGGACCTAGCGGGTCGCAAGAGACCCAGTACTTC. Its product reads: CSALGPSGSQETQYF.